A single sample gave rise to the 32 T cell receptor beta chains below, sequenced in a study of T cells in Graves' hyperthyroidism and ophthalmopathy. Amplification of TCR beta CDR3 regions was performed using RNA transcripts as template. First-round RT-PCR with HTBI primers amplified the TCR CDR3 region. TCRdb ran MiXCR on the multiplex PCR reads and lists one entry per CDR3 protein. The sample yields around 450,000 distinct CDR3 sequences, about a sixth seen once. The sequenced sample was blood. The receptor source for this set is a woman in her late teens or twenties with Graves' hyperthyroidism.

This clonotype was found many times. The CDR3 spells CASSLGHQGGNEQFF. DNA for the CDR3: TGTGCCAGCAGCTTGGGGCACCAGGGTGGGAATGAGCAGTTCTTC. The V and J genes are TRBV5-6 and TRBJ2-1; the D gene is possibly TRBD1 (5 bases). Looked up from germline, CDR1 is SGHDT and CDR2 is YYEEEE. V was pared by 0 bases and J by 7 bases, with 14 bases between. The CDR3 spans 15 residues.

This clonotype occurred many times. This sequence joins TRBV18 and TRBJ1-2; tentatively, D is TRBD1 (5 bases). Germline V gives CDR1 KGHSH, CDR2 LQKENI. V was clipped by 0 bases and J by 4 bases, with 15 bases between them. The CDR3 extends over 16 amino acids. The CDR3 nucleotides read TGTGCCAGCTCACCACCGTACAGGTCCCAGTTCTATGGCTACACCTTC. It codes for CASSPPYRSQFYGYTF.

Many counts were recorded for this clonotype. Here the CDR3 reads CASSLAGGLTGELFF. CDR3 coding DNA: TGTGCCAGCAGCTTAGCGGGAGGTCTCACCGGGGAGCTGTTTTTT. This sequence joins TRBV11-2 and TRBJ2-2, with TRBD2 identical over 7 bases. The CDR3 loop spans 15 amino acids. V shed 1 base, J shed 4 bases, and the junction held 3 bases outside the gene matches. Germline CDR1 reads SGHAT; CDR2 reads FQNNGV.

This clonotype came up many times. The chain has TRBV20-1 and TRBJ2-7, with a possible D match to TRBD2 (5 bases). Germline V gives CDR1 DFQATT, CDR2 SNEGSKA (reference sequence). The CDR3 is 14 amino acids. V was trimmed by 2 bases and J by 4 bases, leaving 15 bases between them. DNA of the CDR3: TGCAGTGCTAGATTAACGGGGAGAGGATACGAGCAGTACTTC. Translation gives CSARLTGRGYEQYF.

This clonotype was seen many times. The V gene is TRBV11-2, the J gene TRBJ1-1; TRBD1 aligns across 7 bases. The CDR3 sequence is 14 residues long. Germline loops: CDR1 SGHAT, CDR2 FQNNGV. V lost 4 bases and J lost 4; bases outside the gene matches: 6. The CDR3 loop reads CASSSHRGSTEAFF. In nucleotides, the CDR3 is TGTGCCAGCAGCTCGCACAGGGGTAGCACTGAAGCTTTCTTT.

This clonotype was observed many times. The genes are TRBV12-3 or TRBV12-4 and TRBJ1-1; 7 bases line up with TRBD1. The CDR3 consists of 16 residues. Unmatched junction bases numbered 10, after V lost 1 base and J lost 5 bases. This chain's CDR3 is CASSLETGRSGTEAFF. DNA of the CDR3: TGTGCCAGCAGTTTAGAGACAGGGAGGTCGGGAACTGAAGCTTTCTTT.

The sample holds a few counts of this clonotype. The chain carries TRBV7-9 and TRBJ2-7; no firm D call. Trimming cost V 2 bases and J 2 bases, with 10 bases left between them. CDR3 length: 14 residues. Germline assignment: CDR1 SEHNR and CDR2 FQNEAQ (reference sequence). In DNA form, the CDR3 reads TGTGCCAGCAGCTTACAACCCAGAGCCTACGAGCAGTACTTC. It translates to CASSLQPRAYEQYF.

This clonotype was found many times. The chain carries TRBV6-5 and TRBJ1-1; TRBD1 is a possible D gene (5 bases). CDR1 is MNHEY, CDR2 SVGAGI, per germline. The CDR3 spans 16 residues. Trimming took 0 bases from V and 1 from J, leaving 12 bases between them. The CDR3, as DNA: TGTGCCAGCAGTTACTCGACATCAGGGCGGAACACTGAAGCTTTCTTT. Translating gives CASSYSTSGRNTEAFF.

This clonotype was recorded a few times. This sequence joins TRBV7-8 and TRBJ1-1, with D hard to call. CDR3 length: 15 amino acids. Trimming removed 1 base from V and 7 bases from J, with 16 bases in between. The germline gives CDR1 SGHVS, CDR2 FQNEAQ. The CDR3 here is CASSLDIADSGEAFF. For the CDR3, the DNA is TGTGCCAGCAGCTTAGATATTGCGGATTCGGGTGAAGCTTTCTTT.

This clonotype was recorded at least ten times. The chain carries TRBV3-1 and TRBJ2-1; TRBD1 matches at 8 bases. The CDR3 covers 14 residues. The germline V gene has CDR1 LGHDT and CDR2 YNNKEL (reference sequence). The V segment lost 5 bases and the J segment 10 bases; nucleotides outside the gene matches: 10. Here the CDR3 reads CASSSPGTGVEQFF. The DNA for the CDR3 is TGTGCCAGCAGCTCCCCCGGGACAGGTGTCGAGCAGTTCTTC.

This clonotype has only a few counts. CDR3: CASSLTHQSSSPLHF. The CDR3 nucleotides read TGTGCCAGCAGCTTAACGCATCAGTCTAGTTCACCCCTCCACTTT. The V and J genes are TRBV7-3 and TRBJ1-6; the D is unclear. V was trimmed by 0 bases and J by 9 bases, leaving 12 bases between them. The length of the CDR3 is 15 residues. Germline-derived CDR1 and CDR2 are SGHTA and FQGTGA.

The chain employs TRBV6-5 and TRBJ1-6, with a weak D call TRBD1 (5 bases). Germline loops: CDR1 MNHEY, CDR2 SVGAGI. The CDR3 covers 15 residues. V lost 0 bases to trimming and J lost 8 bases, with 11 bases between them. CDR3 loop: CASSYSRQSDSPLHF. In DNA, the CDR3 is TGTGCCAGCAGTTACTCGAGACAGTCGGATTCACCCCTCCACTTT.

This chain joins TRBV20-1 and TRBJ2-4; the D gene is possibly TRBD2 (6 bases). The CDR3 covers 15 residues. CDR1 is DFQATT, CDR2 SNEGSKA, per germline (reference sequence). Trimming took off 1 base at V and 5 bases at J, with 15 bases between the two ends. The CDR3 coding sequence is TGCAGTGCTAGAGTATACGGGAGCGGGCAAAACATTCAGTACTTC. It codes for CSARVYGSGQNIQYF.

This clonotype was seen ten or more times. The genes are TRBV20-1 and TRBJ1-1; D possibly corresponds to TRBD1 (5 bases). The length of the CDR3 is 12 residues. V gave up 6 bases and J gave up 7 bases, with 15 bases separating them. Germline CDR1 is DFQATT and CDR2 is SNEGSKA (reference sequence). The CDR3 bases are TGCAGTGCGTGGGGCTCGGTTATTGAAGCTTTCTTT. Encoded protein: CSAWGSVIEAFF.

This clonotype was picked up many times. V and J are TRBV3-1 and TRBJ1-2, with D uncertain. Per the germline V gene, CDR1 is LGHDT and CDR2 is YNNKEL (reference sequence). The CDR3 covers 13 residues. The germline V and J ends were trimmed by 2 bases and 4 bases, with 8 bases remaining between them. The CDR3 coding sequence is TGTGCCAGCAGCCAAAGTGGGTCCTATGGCTACACCTTC. Encoded protein: CASSQSGSYGYTF.

This clonotype was found a few times. V is TRBV29-1 and J is TRBJ1-1, with a weak D call TRBD1 (5 bases). Trimming pared 7 bases from V and 2 bases from J, leaving 11 bases between. There are 12 residues in the CDR3. Germline-derived CDR1 and CDR2 are SQVTM and ANQGSEA. CDR3 bases: TGCAGCGCTGGACAAGTCAACACTGAAGCTTTCTTT. It codes for CSAGQVNTEAFF.

This clonotype was counted only a few times. The chain uses TRBV19 and TRBJ2-1; TRBD1 is a possible D gene (5 bases). Trimming cost V 3 bases and J 5 bases, with 11 bases left between them. The CDR3 is made up of 14 amino acids. Per germline, CDR1 LNHDA and CDR2 SQIVND (reference sequence). The CDR3, as DNA: TGTGCCAGTAGTATGGGGCGGAGTAACAATGAGCAGTTCTTC. Its translation is CASSMGRSNNEQFF.

The chain recombines TRBV6-6 with TRBJ1-5; D is unresolved. Trimming cost V 0 bases and J 9 bases, with 12 bases left between them. The CDR3 is 14 amino acids. Germline V gene sequence: CDR1 MNHNY, CDR2 SVGAGI (reference sequence). The CDR3 bases are TGTGCCAGCAGTTACTCAGATTCTAGTCGGCCCCAGCATTTT. Protein sequence: CASSYSDSSRPQHF.

This clonotype was counted ten times or more. This CDR3 is CASSWGSNQPQHF. The CDR3 DNA sequence: TGTGCCAGCAGCTGGGGTAGCAATCAGCCCCAGCATTTT. This chain uses TRBV27 with TRBJ1-5, with D hard to call. The V gene's germline CDR1 is MNHEY and CDR2 SMNVEV (reference sequence). CDR3 size: 13 residues. Trimming shortened V by 6 bases and J by 0 bases, and 6 bases separated the two germline ends.

This clonotype showed up just a few times. The chain links TRBV20-1 to TRBJ2-2; D unclear. The germline V gene encodes CDR1 DFQATT and CDR2 SNEGSKA (reference sequence). V was cut by 2 bases and J by 1 base, with 8 bases left in between. The CDR3 has 14 amino acids. The CDR3 sequence is CSARTLKNTGELFF. The CDR3 DNA sequence: TGCAGTGCTAGAACCCTTAAGAACACCGGGGAGCTGTTTTTT.

This clonotype was observed at least ten times. V usage is TRBV6-1 and J usage is TRBJ2-1; perhaps TRBD1 as D (6 bases). The CDR3 is 14 amino acids. Germline V CDR1 and CDR2: MNHNS, SASEGT. Trimming removed 5 bases at V and 2 bases at J, with 10 bases between. The CDR3 sequence: CASSPGTPYNEQFF. DNA for the CDR3: TGTGCCAGCAGTCCCGGGACACCCTACAATGAGCAGTTCTTC.

This clonotype appeared many times. The chain couples TRBV11-2 to TRBJ1-2; 7 nucleotides align to TRBD1. CDR1 is SGHAT, CDR2 FQNNGV, per germline. V dropped 6 bases and J dropped 3; count of bases not matched to a gene: 4. The CDR3 extends over 13 amino acids. CDR3 sequence: CASRKTGDYGYTF. CDR3 sequence (DNA): TGTGCCAGCAGGAAAACAGGGGACTATGGCTACACCTTC.

The V gene is TRBV7-9, the J gene TRBJ2-2; D is unresolved. Trimming removed 5 bases from V and 5 bases from J, with 15 bases in between. This CDR3 has 15 amino acids. Germline loops: CDR1 SEHNR, CDR2 FQNEAQ (reference sequence). In DNA form, the CDR3 reads TGTGCCAGCAGCCACACTACGGCGGAAACCGGGGAGCTGTTTTTT. Encoded protein: CASSHTTAETGELFF. The full variable domain, its missing parts supplied by reference TRBV7-9 and TRBJ2-2, is DTGVSQNPRHKITKRGQNVTFRCDPISEHNRLYWYRQTLGQGPEFLTYFQNEAQLEKSRLLSDRFSAERPKGSFSTLEIQRTEQGDSAMYLCASSHTTAETGELFFGEGSRLTVL.

Many counts were recorded for this clonotype. This rearrangement joins TRBV18 to TRBJ2-1; TRBD2 matches 7 bases. The length of the CDR3 is 13 residues. V shed 7 bases and J 5 bases; nucleotides not matched to a gene: 5. Germline V CDR1 and CDR2: KGHSH, LQKENI. CDR3 region: CASLRAGDNEQFF. As DNA, the CDR3 is TGTGCCAGCTTACGGGCGGGGGACAATGAGCAGTTCTTC.

The table lists this clonotype with many counts. This sequence joins TRBV13 and TRBJ1-1; no clear D gene. The CDR3 runs 11 residues. CDR1 is PRHDT and CDR2 is FYEKMQ in the germline V gene (reference sequence). V lost 5 bases, J lost 3 bases, and 4 bases lay in between. The DNA for the CDR3 is TGTGCCAGCAGCACCTACACTGAAGCTTTCTTT. Translating gives CASSTYTEAFF.

The genes are TRBV5-6 and TRBJ2-3; D is unresolved. Trimming shortened V by 3 bases and J by 0 bases, and 14 bases separated the two germline ends. Germline-derived CDR1 and CDR2 are SGHDT and YYEEEE. The CDR3 is 16 residues long. The CDR3 DNA follows: TGTGCCAGCAGCTCGGTAGCTATCTGGAGCACAGATACGCAGTATTTT. As protein: CASSSVAIWSTDTQYF.

The V and J genes are TRBV7-2 and TRBJ1-3; D is unclear. This CDR3 region has 16 residues. Looked up from germline, CDR1 is SGHTA and CDR2 is FQGNSA. With 1 base removed from V and 8 bases from J, the gap between germline ends came to 18 bases. The CDR3 loop is CASSLGPAANRDTIYF. CDR3 DNA: TGTGCCAGCAGCTTAGGGCCGGCAGCCAATCGAGACACCATATATTTT. The whole variable domain, filled in from reference TRBV7-2 and TRBJ1-3, reads GAGVSQSPSNKVTEKGKDVELRCDPISGHTALYWYRQSLGQGLEFLIYFQGNSAPDKSGLPSDRFSAERTGGSVSTLTIQRTQQEDSAVYLCASSLGPAANRDTIYFGEGSWLTVV.

In this sample, this clonotype turned up many times. This chain uses TRBV7-9 with TRBJ1-2; tentative D call: TRBD1 (6 bases). CDR1 and CDR2 (germline): SEHNR, FQNEAQ (reference sequence). The ends were cut back, 5 bases at V and 4 bases at J, with 17 bases in the middle. The CDR3 consists of 15 residues. The CDR3 here is CASSQALDSFYGYTF. Written as DNA, the CDR3 is TGTGCCAGCAGCCAGGCTTTGGACAGCTTCTATGGCTACACCTTC.

This clonotype was observed at least ten times. V usage is TRBV5-1 and J usage is TRBJ2-3, with D possibly matching TRBD1 (5 bases). The CDR3 covers 14 residues. Trimming left V 7 bases short and J 2 bases short, with 14 bases between. Germline assignment: CDR1 SGHRS and CDR2 YFSETQ. This chain's CDR3 is CASRQQANTDTQYF. DNA for the CDR3: TGCGCCAGCCGACAGCAAGCAAACACAGATACGCAGTATTTT.

The table lists this clonotype with many counts. The V call is TRBV12-3 or TRBV12-4, the J call TRBJ2-7, with 7 bases that match TRBD1. The CDR3 spans 14 residues. Trimming at V came to 1 base and at J to 5 bases, leaving 5 bases not matched to a gene. CDR3 DNA sequence: TGTGCCAGCAGTTTAGTCAGGGGGATCCACGAGCAGTACTTC. Encoded protein: CASSLVRGIHEQYF.

V gene TRBV20-1 combines with J gene TRBJ2-2; D might be TRBD1 or TRBD2, each matching 5 bases. Trimming took off 5 bases at V and 2 bases at J, with 12 bases between the two ends. CDR1 is DFQATT and CDR2 is SNEGSKA in the germline V gene (reference sequence). The CDR3 runs to 14 residues. CDR3 nucleotide sequence: TGCAGTGCTCCAAAGGGGAGTAACACCGGGGAGCTGTTTTTT. It codes for CSAPKGSNTGELFF.

This clonotype was seen a few times. J is TRBJ1-2 and V is TRBV5-6; a possible D gene is TRBD1 (5 bases). V shed 5 bases and J shed 8 bases, with 22 bases lying between them. Germline lookup yields CDR1 SGHDT and CDR2 YYEEEE. The CDR3 runs to 15 residues. The CDR3 here is CASRVWVRDGMGYTF. The DNA of the CDR3 is TGTGCCAGCAGAGTCTGGGTGAGGGACGGTATGGGCTACACCTTC.